These 11 T cell receptor beta chains were sequenced from one sample in a study of blood T cell repertoires in COVID-19 (dated by TCRdb to 2018 to 2021). To prepare the library, the immunoSEQ multiplex PCR assay was applied. TCRdb holds this immuneACCESS table with in-frame rearrangements only. Some clones are missing; in checked studies, unresolved V genes explain under half, and the rest has no known cause. Counted in this sample were about 80,000 clones; around 88% of them appeared once. Clones ranked in the top ten supply approximately 6.8% of the sample. The material sequenced was peripheral blood. The receptor source for this set is a woman older than 75 with acute or convalescent COVID-19.

The rearrangement joins TRBV12-5 to TRBJ2-1; D might be TRBD1 (6 bases). The CDR3 runs to 15 residues. V lost 7 bases to trimming and J lost 6 bases, with 19 bases between them. From germline, CDR1 is LGHNT and CDR2 FRNRAP. Here the CDR3 reads CASAPSGTPSNEQFF. The CDR3 DNA is TGTGCTAGTGCCCCGTCCGGGACACCATCCAATGAGCAGTTCTTC.

This chain connects TRBV3-1 (or the pseudogene TRBV3-2) to TRBJ2-7, with no clear D. CDR1 and CDR2 from the germline V gene are LGHDT and YNNKEL (reference sequence). This CDR3 spans 16 amino acids. Trimming took 6 bases from V and 2 from J, leaving 20 bases between them. The CDR3 sequence is CASSPFSAAITYEQYF. In DNA form, the CDR3 reads TGTGCCAGCAGTCCATTTTCCGCGGCCATTACCTACGAGCAGTACTTC.

The sample holds one count of this clone. V and J are TRBV6-1 and TRBJ2-7; 11 bases are shared with TRBD1. The CDR3 spans 16 residues. V dropped 4 bases and J dropped 4; count of bases not matched to a gene: 9. Per germline, CDR1 MNHNS and CDR2 SASEGT. The CDR3 DNA follows: TGTGCCAGCAGTGGTTTAAGGACAGGGGGCAATTACGAGCAGTACTTC. Amino acid sequence: CASSGLRTGGNYEQYF.

The rearrangement links TRBV5-1 to TRBJ2-7, with TRBD2 matching over 10 bases. CDR1 and CDR2 (germline): SGHRS, YFSETQ. The CDR3 runs 19 residues. Losses at the gene ends were 0 bases for V and 0 bases for J; bases not matched to a gene: 12. DNA of the CDR3: TGCGCCAGCAGCTTGGCTCCCTCCTTAGCGGGGGGCCTCTCCTACGAGCAGTACTTC. It specifies CASSLAPSLAGGLSYEQYF.

V usage is TRBV5-1 and J usage is TRBJ2-1; 9 positions agree with TRBD2. Germline CDR1 SGHRS, CDR2 YFSETQ. J gave up 1 base and V 3 bases, and 5 bases lay outside the gene matches. The length of the CDR3 is 16 residues. The CDR3 nucleotides read TGCGCCAGCAGCTCAATAGCGGGAGCATCCTACAATGAGCAGTTCTTC. Protein product: CASSSIAGASYNEQFF.

The sample holds one count of this clone. The genes are TRBV7-2 and TRBJ1-5; 8 bases match TRBD1. With 5 bases clipped from V and 4 bases from J, the junction kept 4 bases outside the gene matches. Per the germline V gene, CDR1 is SGHTA and CDR2 is FQGNSA. CDR3 length: 14 residues. The DNA of the CDR3 is TGTGCCAGCAGCCCTAGGACAGGGAATCAGCCCCAGCATTTT. Translated, it gives CASSPRTGNQPQHF.

The genes are TRBV7-9 and TRBJ1-1; possibly TRBD1 for D (5 bases). Germline CDR1 SEHNR, CDR2 FQNEAQ (reference sequence). V was shortened by 5 bases and J by 2 bases, with 9 bases between the two germline ends. The CDR3 is 13 residues long. The CDR3 is CASSPGLNTEAFF. Written as DNA, the CDR3 is TGTGCCAGCAGCCCGGGACTTAACACTGAAGCTTTCTTT.

This chain uses TRBV19 with TRBJ1-1; D may be TRBD1 (6 bases). CDR3 length: 16 residues. CDR1 and CDR2 from the germline V gene are LNHDA and SQIVND (reference sequence). V gave up 5 bases and J gave up 1 base, with 17 bases separating them. CDR3 amino acids: CASSPSLGQSNTEAFF. In nucleotides, the CDR3 is TGTGCCAGTAGTCCCAGCCTCGGACAGTCGAACACTGAAGCTTTCTTT.

V and J are TRBV19 and TRBJ1-1; D call uncertain. With 3 bases removed from V and 1 base from J, the gap between germline ends came to 9 bases. The CDR3 is 14 amino acids. Germline loops: CDR1 LNHDA, CDR2 SQIVND (reference sequence). The CDR3 spells CASSMMGRNTEAFF. Written as DNA, the CDR3 is TGTGCCAGTAGTATGATGGGGAGGAACACTGAAGCTTTCTTT.

This clone appeared a few times. V is TRBV6-5 and J is TRBJ2-2, with 9 bases aligning to TRBD1. Germline V gene lookup returns CDR1 MNHEY and CDR2 SVGAGI. The CDR3 is 14 residues long. V lost 5 bases to trimming and J lost 3 bases; unmatched junction nucleotides: 1. In DNA form, the CDR3 reads TGTGCCAGCAGTCGACAGGGGGACACCGGGGAGCTGTTTTTT. Its translation is CASSRQGDTGELFF.

The chain uses TRBV30 and TRBJ1-2; TRBD1 matches at 11 bases. Germline loops: CDR1 GTSNPN, CDR2 SVGIG (reference sequence). CDR3 size: 15 residues. V lost 2 bases and J lost 6; bases outside the gene matches: 8. This chain's CDR3 is CAWSLRTGGENGYTF. CDR3 nucleotide sequence: TGTGCCTGGAGTCTCCGGACAGGGGGCGAAAATGGCTACACCTTC.